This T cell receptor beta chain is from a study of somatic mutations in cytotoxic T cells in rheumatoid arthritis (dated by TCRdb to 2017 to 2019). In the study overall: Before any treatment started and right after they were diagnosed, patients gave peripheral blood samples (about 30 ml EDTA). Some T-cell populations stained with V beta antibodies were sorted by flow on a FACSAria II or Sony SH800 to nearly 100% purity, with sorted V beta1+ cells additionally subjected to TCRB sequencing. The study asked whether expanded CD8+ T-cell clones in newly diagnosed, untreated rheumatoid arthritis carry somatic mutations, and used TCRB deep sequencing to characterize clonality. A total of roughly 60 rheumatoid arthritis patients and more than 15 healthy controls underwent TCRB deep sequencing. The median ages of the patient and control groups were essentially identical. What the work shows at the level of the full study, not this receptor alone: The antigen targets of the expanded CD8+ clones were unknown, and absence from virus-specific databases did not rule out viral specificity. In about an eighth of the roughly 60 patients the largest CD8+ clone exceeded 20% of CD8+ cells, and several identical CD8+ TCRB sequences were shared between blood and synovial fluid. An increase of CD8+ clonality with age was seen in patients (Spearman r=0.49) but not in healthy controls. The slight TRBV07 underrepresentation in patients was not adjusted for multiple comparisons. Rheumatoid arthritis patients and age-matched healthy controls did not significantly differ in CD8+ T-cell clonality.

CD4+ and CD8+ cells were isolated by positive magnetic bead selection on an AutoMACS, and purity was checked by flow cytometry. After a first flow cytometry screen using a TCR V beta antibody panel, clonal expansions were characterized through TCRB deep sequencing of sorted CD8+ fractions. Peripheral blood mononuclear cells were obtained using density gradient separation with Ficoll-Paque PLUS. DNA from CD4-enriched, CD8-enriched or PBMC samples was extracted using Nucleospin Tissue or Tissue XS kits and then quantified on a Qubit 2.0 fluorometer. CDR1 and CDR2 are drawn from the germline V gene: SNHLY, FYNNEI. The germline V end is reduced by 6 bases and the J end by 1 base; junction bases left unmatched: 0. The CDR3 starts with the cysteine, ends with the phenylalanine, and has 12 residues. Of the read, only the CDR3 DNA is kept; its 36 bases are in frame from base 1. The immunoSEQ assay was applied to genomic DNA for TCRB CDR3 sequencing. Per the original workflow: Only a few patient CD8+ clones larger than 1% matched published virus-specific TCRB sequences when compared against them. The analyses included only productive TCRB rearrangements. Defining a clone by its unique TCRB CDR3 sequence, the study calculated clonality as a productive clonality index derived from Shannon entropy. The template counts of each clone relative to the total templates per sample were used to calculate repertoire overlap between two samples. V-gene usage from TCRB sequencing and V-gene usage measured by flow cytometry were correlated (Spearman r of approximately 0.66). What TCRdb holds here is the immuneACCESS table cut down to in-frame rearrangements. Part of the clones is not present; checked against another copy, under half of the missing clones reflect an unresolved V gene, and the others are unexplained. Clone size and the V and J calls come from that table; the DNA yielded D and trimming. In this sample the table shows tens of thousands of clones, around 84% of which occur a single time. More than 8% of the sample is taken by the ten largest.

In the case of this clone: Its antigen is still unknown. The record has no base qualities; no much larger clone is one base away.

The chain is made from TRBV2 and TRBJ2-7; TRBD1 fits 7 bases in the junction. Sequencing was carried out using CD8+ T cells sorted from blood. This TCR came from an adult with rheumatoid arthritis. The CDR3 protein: CASRTGSYEQYF. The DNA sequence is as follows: TGTGCCAGCAGGACAGGGTCCTACGAGCAGTACTTC.